This TCR delta chain emerged from a study of Vδ1+ human thymocytes. This clone was observed a handful of times. Its target is unknown. Sequences come from RNA converted to cDNA by reverse transcription. CDR3 amplicons came from multiplex PCR with pooled V-gene forward and constant-region reverse primers. TCRdb reran clone calling via CATT on the multiplex PCR reads. The data contain about 75,000 delta-chain clones, more than 30% of them seen just once; the ten biggest clones take up under 0.3%. V was trimmed by 0 bases and J by 3 bases, leaving 11 bases between them. This CDR3 region has 15 residues. CDR1 and CDR2 (germline): TSWWSYY, QGS. The study, taken as a whole, reports: TRG sequences recurred across donors, whereas TRD sequences stayed essentially private. Bulk repertoire data may be misinterpreted because of unexpected Vdelta2 sequences. Thymic delta-chain repertoires held around 20% Vdelta2 sequences and few Vdelta3, despite high sort purity. Highly polyclonal TRG and TRD repertoires with Gaussian CDR3 length distributions appeared in thymus.

The V gene is TRDV1, the J gene TRDJ1; D not certain. Sequencing was carried out using Vdelta1+ gamma-delta thymocytes from the thymus. Noted subset: FACS-sorted CD3+ TCRalphabeta- TCRVdelta1+ TCRVdelta2- thymocytes. The sequence came from a boy in the first two years of life who had congenital heart surgery. Written as DNA, the CDR3 is TGTGCTCTTGGGGAACTGATCTACGTCGCCGATAAACTCATCTTT. This gives the protein CALGELIYVADKLIF.